Each of the 20 T cell receptor beta chains below was sequenced from the same sample in a study of T cell responses to AZD1222 COVID-19 vaccine. Data came from immunoSEQ multiplex PCR; TCRdb stores just in-frame clones and leaves some out. The top ten hold 2.5% to 3.5% of the sample, which has some 110,000 clones, around 86% seen once. Sequencing was performed on peripheral blood, taken 28 days after the second dose of the MenACWY control vaccine. Receptors originate from an adult who received the MenACWY meningococcal vaccine as a control.

This chain uses TRBV30 with TRBJ1-6; 8 bases align to TRBD1. In germline, CDR1 is GTSNPN, CDR2 SVGIG (reference sequence). The CDR3 length is 17 residues. The V and J ends lost 3 bases and 4 bases, in that order; junction bases with no gene match: 11. The CDR3 nucleotides are TGTGCCTGGAGGCAAACAGGGGGGGGAGAATATAATTCACCCCTCCACTTT. Translated: CAWRQTGGGEYNSPLHF.

Only a few counts were recorded for this clone. The chain carries TRBV5-1 and TRBJ2-1, with 8 bases that match TRBD2. Germline CDR1 and CDR2: SGHRS and YFSETQ. This CDR3 has 15 amino acids. Trimming took 4 bases from V and 2 from J; bases not matched to a gene: 5. The CDR3 sequence is CASSLNGGAYNEQFF. The CDR3 DNA follows: TGCGCCAGCAGCCTGAACGGGGGGGCCTACAATGAGCAGTTCTTC.

This clone was counted a single time. CDR3 residues: CATGTGGNEKLFF. CDR3 nucleotides: TGTGCCACCGGGACAGGGGGCAATGAAAAACTGTTTTTT. The chain combines TRBV24-1 with TRBJ1-4; 12 positions agree with TRBD1. Germline V CDR1 and CDR2: KGHDR, SFDVKD. V trimming: 9 bases; J trimming: 5 bases; junction bases outside the gene matches: 0. The CDR3 loop spans 13 amino acids.

The chain employs TRBV2 and TRBJ1-3, with a possible D match to TRBD1 (5 bases). The CDR3 has 15 residues. Trimming took off 11 bases at V and 0 bases at J, with 17 bases between the two ends. In germline, CDR1 is SNHLY, CDR2 FYNNEI. CDR3 DNA sequence: TGTGCCCGGGGCGGAGGGCTGACCTCTGGAAACACCATATATTTT. Its protein product is CARGGGLTSGNTIYF.

The chain uses TRBV27 and TRBJ2-7, with 8 bases lining up with TRBD2. J lost 4 bases, V lost 5 bases, and 4 bases had no gene match. This CDR3 comprises 13 residues. Germline V gene sequence: CDR1 MNHEY, CDR2 SMNVEV (reference sequence). The CDR3 DNA sequence: TGTGCCAGCAGTCGGGAGGGGGTTTACGAGCAGTACTTC. Translating gives CASSREGVYEQYF.

The CDR3 here is CAIGSGGSTDTQYF. CDR3 nucleotide sequence: TGTGCCATCGGTAGCGGGGGGAGCACAGATACGCAGTATTTT. V gene TRBV10-3 combines with J gene TRBJ2-3; TRBD2 agrees at 10 bases. CDR3 size: 14 residues. The J segment lost 0 bases and the V segment lost 8 bases, leaving 2 bases of the junction unmatched. CDR1 and CDR2 from the germline V gene are ENHRY and SYGVKD.

The chain combines TRBV5-1 with TRBJ1-5; D possibly corresponds to TRBD1 (5 bases). V was clipped by 2 bases and J by 9 bases, with 15 bases between them. Looked up from germline, CDR1 is SGHRS and CDR2 is YFSETQ. CDR3 length equals 14 residues. CDR3 in DNA: TGCGCCAGCAGCTTTGACGGGGCCGGTGGGCCCCAGCATTTT. This gives the protein CASSFDGAGGPQHF.

The CDR3 bases are TGTGCCAGCGGACAGGGGACGGGGGAGCTGTTTTTT. Its protein product is CASGQGTGELFF. The chain has TRBV3-1 (or the pseudogene TRBV3-2) and TRBJ2-2, with TRBD1 matching over 9 bases. The V gene end was trimmed by 8 bases and the J gene end by 8 bases; junction bases not matched to a gene: 3. CDR1 LGHDT and CDR2 YNNKEL come from the germline V gene (reference sequence). This CDR3 comprises 12 residues.

This clone has just one count. The chain carries TRBV19 and TRBJ1-5, with TRBD1 matching 7 bases. The V segment lost 7 bases and the J segment 0 bases; nucleotides outside the gene matches: 9. CDR3 length equals 16 residues. Germline V gene lookup returns CDR1 LNHDA and CDR2 SQIVND (reference sequence). The CDR3 sequence: CASNPQGGYSNQPQHF. The CDR3 DNA reads as TGTGCCAGTAACCCGCAGGGGGGCTATAGCAATCAGCCCCAGCATTTT.

In its sample, this clone was seen a few times. CDR3 nucleotide sequence: TGTGCCAGCAGCATTACTATGACAGGGACGTTAGATACGCAGTATTTT. Translation: CASSITMTGTLDTQYF. The chain uses TRBV7-9 and TRBJ2-3; TRBD1 matches 7 bases. From germline, CDR1 is SEHNR and CDR2 FQNEAQ (reference sequence). V lost 5 bases to trimming and J lost 5 bases; unmatched junction nucleotides: 13. This CDR3 has 16 amino acids.

This chain joins TRBV7-7 and TRBJ2-5, with TRBD2 matching over 12 bases. The CDR3 runs 16 residues. CDR1 and CDR2 (germline): SSHAT, FNYEAQ (reference sequence). V trimming: 5 bases; J trimming: 1 base; junction bases outside the gene matches: 5. In nucleotides, the CDR3 is TGTGCCAGCAGCCTTAGACTAGCGGGGGCCCAAGAGACCCAGTACTTC. Residues: CASSLRLAGAQETQYF.

The chain carries TRBV18 and TRBJ1-5, with unresolved D. The V and J ends lost 1 base and 0 bases respectively, with 13 bases between them. Germline lookup yields CDR1 KGHSH and CDR2 LQKENI. CDR3 length equals 17 residues. The CDR3 DNA follows: TGTGCCAGCTCACCACGAGTTACCGGGTATAGCAATCAGCCCCAGCATTTT. This sequence encodes CASSPRVTGYSNQPQHF. The variable domain in full, completed from reference TRBV18 and TRBJ1-5, reads NAGVMQNPRHLVRRRGQEARLRCSPMKGHSHVYWYRQLPEEGLKFMVYLQKENIIDESGMPKERFSAEFPKEGPSILRIQQVVRGDSAAYFCASSPRVTGYSNQPQHFGDGTRLSIL.

The chain combines TRBV4-1 with TRBJ2-7, with TRBD1 matching over 7 bases. J gave up 4 bases and V 6 bases, and 15 bases lay outside the gene matches. Germline assignment: CDR1 MGHRA and CDR2 YSYEKL. This CDR3 comprises 16 residues. The CDR3: CASSPKTGADGYEQYF. The CDR3 DNA reads TGCGCCAGCAGTCCTAAAACAGGGGCCGATGGGTACGAGCAGTACTTC.

The J gene is TRBJ1-5, the V gene TRBV6-2 or TRBV6-3; TRBD1 matches at 7 bases. The CDR3 has 15 amino acids. CDR1 and CDR2 from the germline V gene are MNHEY and SVGEGT. Trimming took 5 bases from V and 2 from J; bases not matched to a gene: 6. The CDR3 nucleotides read TGTGCCAGCAGTCACCCGGACAGGCGCAATCAGCCCCAGCATTTT. Translation: CASSHPDRRNQPQHF.

This rearrangement joins TRBV9 to TRBJ2-5, with 8 bases that match TRBD2. CDR1 and CDR2 from the germline V gene are SGDLS and YYNGEE. There are 15 residues in the CDR3. Trimming at V came to 3 bases and at J to 4 bases, leaving 8 bases not matched to a gene. CDR3 residues: CASSAGLGVGETQYF. CDR3 nucleotides: TGTGCCAGCAGCGCGGGACTAGGGGTTGGAGAGACCCAGTACTTC. Supplemented by reference TRBV9 and TRBJ2-5, the full variable domain reads DSGVTQTPKHLITATGQRVTLRCSPRSGDLSVYWYQQSLDQGLQFLIQYYNGEERAKGNILERFSAQQFPDLHSELNLSSLELGDSALYFCASSAGLGVGETQYFGPGTRLLVL.

The rearrangement links TRBV2 to TRBJ1-3; D unresolved. V shed 3 bases and J shed 3 bases, with 12 bases lying between them. Germline assignment: CDR1 SNHLY and CDR2 FYNNEI. This CDR3 spans 15 amino acids. CDR3 loop: CASSEKGIGGNTIYF. CDR3 DNA sequence: TGTGCCAGCAGTGAGAAGGGAATTGGTGGAAACACCATATATTTT.

In its sample, this clone was seen a few times. The rearrangement links TRBV7-9 to TRBJ1-5; D remains ambiguous. This CDR3 spans 14 amino acids. Between the trimmed V and J ends, which lost 2 bases and 5 bases, there was a span of 10 bases. Germline lookup yields CDR1 SEHNR and CDR2 FQNEAQ (reference sequence). The CDR3 here is CASSLTGLYQPQHF. CDR3 in DNA: TGTGCCAGCAGCTTAACTGGGTTGTATCAGCCCCAGCATTTT.

This clone came up a few times. The rearrangement joins TRBV7-2 to TRBJ1-1; D is perhaps TRBD1 (6 bases). In germline, CDR1 is SGHTA, CDR2 FQGNSA. The CDR3 covers 16 residues. Trimming took off 1 base at V and 3 bases at J, with 15 bases between the two ends. The CDR3 region is CASSLVFGGRYTEAFF. In nucleotides, the CDR3 is TGTGCCAGCAGCTTAGTCTTCGGGGGCAGGTACACTGAAGCTTTCTTT. The complete variable domain, with remaining parts taken from reference TRBV7-2 and TRBJ1-1, reads GAGVSQSPSNKVTEKGKDVELRCDPISGHTALYWYRQSLGQGLEFLIYFQGNSAPDKSGLPSDRFSAERTGGSVSTLTIQRTQQEDSAVYLCASSLVFGGRYTEAFFGQGTRLTVV.

The chain recombines TRBV15 with TRBJ1-4; no clear D. The CDR3 is made up of 14 amino acids. Germline CDR1 reads LNHNV; CDR2 reads YYDKDF (reference sequence). Trimming removed 3 bases from V and 1 base from J, with 6 bases in between. CDR3 in amino acids: CATSRAITNEKLFF. In DNA form, the CDR3 reads TGTGCCACCAGCAGGGCCATAACTAATGAAAAACTGTTTTTT.

The V call is TRBV5-5, the J call TRBJ1-6; the D is unclear. The CDR3 runs to 16 residues. Trimming shortened V by 3 bases and J by 5 bases, and 15 bases separated the two germline ends. Germline CDR1 is SGHKS and CDR2 is YYEKEE (reference sequence). In DNA, the CDR3 is TGTGCCAGCAGCTCGGAGGGAGGGTGGAATAATTCACCCCTCCACTTT. Translated: CASSSEGGWNNSPLHF. The variable domain in full, completed from reference TRBV5-5 and TRBJ1-6, reads DAGVTQSPTHLIKTRGQQVTLRCSPISGHKSVSWYQQVLGQGPQFIFQYYEKEERGRGNFPDRFSARQFPNYSSELNVNALLLGDSALYLCASSSEGGWNNSPLHFGNGTRLTVT.